The entry below describes one T cell receptor beta chain. The data originate from a study of blood T cell repertoires in COVID-19. At the level of the study: T cells, B-cell-depleted T cells, or PBMCs provided the cDNA or gDNA that served as material.

Original processing methods: From reference gene primer amplification, estimates of nucleated cell counts were derived. The data were produced by immunoSEQ multiplex PCR, yet TCRdb's version contains in-frame clones alone and is incomplete. V and J calls and clone size follow that table, whereas D and trimming were derived from the DNA. The sample has about 15,000 clones; 75% are singletons. CDR3 length: 14 residues. V shed 6 bases and J 9 bases; nucleotides not matched to a gene: 9. Germline loops: CDR1 LGHDT, CDR2 YNNKEL (reference sequence). The clonotype comes from a man aged 60 to 75 with acute or convalescent COVID-19. The V gene is TRBV3-1 (or the pseudogene TRBV3-2), the J gene TRBJ2-1; 9 nucleotides align to TRBD2. The sequencing input was peripheral blood. In DNA, the CDR3 is TGTGCCAGCAGTATTAGCGGGAGTTCGCGTGAGCAGTTCTTC. Protein product: CASSISGSSREQFF.